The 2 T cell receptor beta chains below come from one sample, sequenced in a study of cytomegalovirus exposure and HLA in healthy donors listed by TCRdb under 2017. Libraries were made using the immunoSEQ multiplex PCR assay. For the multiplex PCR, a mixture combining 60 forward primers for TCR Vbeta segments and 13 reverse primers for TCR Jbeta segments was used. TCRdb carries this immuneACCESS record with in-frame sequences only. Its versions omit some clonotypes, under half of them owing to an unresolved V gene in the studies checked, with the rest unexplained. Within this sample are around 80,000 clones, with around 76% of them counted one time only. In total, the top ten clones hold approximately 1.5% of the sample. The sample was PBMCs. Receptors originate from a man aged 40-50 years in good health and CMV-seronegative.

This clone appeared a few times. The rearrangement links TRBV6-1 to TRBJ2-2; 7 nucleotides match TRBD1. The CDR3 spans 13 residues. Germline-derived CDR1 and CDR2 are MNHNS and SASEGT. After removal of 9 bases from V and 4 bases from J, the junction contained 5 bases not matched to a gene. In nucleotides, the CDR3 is TGTGCCAGTAGACAGGGTTTCACCGGGGAGCTGTTTTTT. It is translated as CASRQGFTGELFF.

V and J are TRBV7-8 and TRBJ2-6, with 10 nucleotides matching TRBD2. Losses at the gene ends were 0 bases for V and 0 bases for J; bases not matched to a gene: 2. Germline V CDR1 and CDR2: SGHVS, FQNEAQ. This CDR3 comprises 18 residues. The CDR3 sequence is CASSLAKREGSGANVLTF. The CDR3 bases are TGTGCCAGCAGCTTAGCGAAGCGGGAGGGCTCTGGGGCCAACGTCCTGACTTTC. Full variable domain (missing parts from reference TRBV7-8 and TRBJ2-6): GAGVSQSPRYKVAKRGQDVALRCDPISGHVSLFWYQQALGQGPEFLTYFQNEAQLDKSGLPSDRFFAERPEGSVSTLKIQRTQQEDSAVYLCASSLAKREGSGANVLTFGAGSRLTVL.